The source of this T cell receptor beta chain is a study of T cell repertoires in cytomegalovirus infection. The wider study: The study used recently identified HLA-C-restricted and well-studied HLA-B-restricted CMV epitopes. Study outcomes and limitations: People with CMV and the relevant HLA were identified by cumulative public TCR beta family frequency. Predominance within the ex vivo response was attributable to HLA-C-restricted CMV-specific TCR beta clonotypes.

Regarding this clonotype: The antigen is undetermined.

Germline V lookup: CDR1 SGHKS, CDR2 YYEKEE (reference sequence). Trimming left V 5 bases short and J 5 bases short, with 19 bases between. This CDR3 spans 16 amino acids. Each CDR3 protein is one row after TCRdb ran MiXCR on the reads. This sample has about 830,000 distinct CDR3 sequences, with approximately 32% found just once. The sequence derives from a human donor in good health (CMV status not recorded). Some clones in this sample may be carry-over from other donors' samples. The chain combines TRBV5-5 with TRBJ1-4; TRBD1 is a possible D gene (6 bases). The sample here was cultured CD8+ T cells from PBMCs, taken from culture after CMV antigen stimulation. CDR3 amino acids: CASSPSGRGTNEKLFF. Here the CDR3 DNA reads TGTGCCAGCAGTCCCTCGGGGAGGGGGACGAATGAAAAACTGTTTTTT.